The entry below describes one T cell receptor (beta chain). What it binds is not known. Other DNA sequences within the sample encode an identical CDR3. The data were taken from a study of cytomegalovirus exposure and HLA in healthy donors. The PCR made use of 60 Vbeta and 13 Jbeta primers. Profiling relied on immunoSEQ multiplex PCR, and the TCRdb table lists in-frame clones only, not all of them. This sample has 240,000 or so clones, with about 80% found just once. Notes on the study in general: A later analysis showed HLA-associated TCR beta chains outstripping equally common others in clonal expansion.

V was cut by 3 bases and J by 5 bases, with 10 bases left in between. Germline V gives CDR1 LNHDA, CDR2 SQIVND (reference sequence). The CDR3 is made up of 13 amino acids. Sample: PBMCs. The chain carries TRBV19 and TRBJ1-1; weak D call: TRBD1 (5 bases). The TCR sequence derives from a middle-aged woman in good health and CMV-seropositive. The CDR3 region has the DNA TGTGCCAGTAGTATCCAGGGTGAAACTGAAGCTTTCTTT. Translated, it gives CASSIQGETEAFF.